These T cell receptor beta chains were read from a single sample in a study of molecular identifiers for immune sequencing clone quantification. TCRdb independently ran MiXCR on the PCR reads; one entry per CDR3 protein. The sample lists about 97,000 distinct CDR3 sequences, roughly a quarter occurring once. The sample was naive CD8+ T cells from blood, with Jurkat cell RNA spiked in. The receptors were sampled from a human donor in good health. Some libraries in this study had Jurkat cell RNA spiked in. The CDR3 runs from the conserved cysteine through the conserved F or W.

v_call cdr3_aa
TRBV27 CASSPASGQPQHF
TRBV20-1 CSAADSGHEQYF
TRBV4-1 CASSYSVSYEQYF
TRBV29-1 CSVAGIRAGELFF
TRBV7-6 CASSLFLRSTDTQYF
TRBV2 CASRGQVNYEQYF
TRBV12-3/TRBV12-4 CASSFGGTGELFF
TRBV5-1 CASSLSTPTYNEQFF
TRBV10-3 CAISDERGGPDTQYF
TRBV4-1 CASSLARGTEAFF
TRBV6-1 CASSETRRGFHYEQYF
TRBV9 CASSVAGWPPSSTDTQYF
TRBV20-1 CSASFPAGHSNQPQHF
TRBV27 CASSPLADTQYF
TRBV24-1 CATSDDFRGGPGELFF
TRBV30 CARRTSGYNEQFF
TRBV12-3/TRBV12-4 CASSSSGKTSYEQYF
TRBV6-2/TRBV6-3 CASSYFKGDQPQHF
TRBV4-3 CASSQGSGGYGYTF
TRBV29-1 CSVEDAAYINPRGDSQYF
TRBV27 CASSLSQYNGQFF
TRBV7-6 CASSLVRGSSYEQYF
TRBV3-1 CASSQTSGRASDTQYF
TRBV7-3 CASGLEQGADTQYF
TRBV19 CASSTGHRELFF